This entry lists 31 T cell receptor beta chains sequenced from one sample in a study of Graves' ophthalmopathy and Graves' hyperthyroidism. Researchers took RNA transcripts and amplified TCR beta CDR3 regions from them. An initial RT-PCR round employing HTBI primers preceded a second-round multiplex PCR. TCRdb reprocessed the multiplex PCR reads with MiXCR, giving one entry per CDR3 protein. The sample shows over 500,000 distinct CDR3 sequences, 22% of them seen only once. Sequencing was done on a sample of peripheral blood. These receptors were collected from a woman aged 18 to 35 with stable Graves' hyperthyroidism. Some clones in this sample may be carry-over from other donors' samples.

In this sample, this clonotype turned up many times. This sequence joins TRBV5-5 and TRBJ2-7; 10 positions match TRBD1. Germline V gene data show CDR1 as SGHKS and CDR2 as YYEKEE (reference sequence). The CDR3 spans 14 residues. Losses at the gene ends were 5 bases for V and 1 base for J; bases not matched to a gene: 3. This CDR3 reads CASRGQGPSYEQYF. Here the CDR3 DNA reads TGTGCCAGCAGGGGACAGGGGCCTTCCTACGAGCAGTACTTC. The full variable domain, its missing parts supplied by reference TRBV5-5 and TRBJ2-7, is DAGVTQSPTHLIKTRGQQVTLRCSPISGHKSVSWYQQVLGQGPQFIFQYYEKEERGRGNFPDRFSARQFPNYSSELNVNALLLGDSALYLCASRGQGPSYEQYFGPGTRLTVT.

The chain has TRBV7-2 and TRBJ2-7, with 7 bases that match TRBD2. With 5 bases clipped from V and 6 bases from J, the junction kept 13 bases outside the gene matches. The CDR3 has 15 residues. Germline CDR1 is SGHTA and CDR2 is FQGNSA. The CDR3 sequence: CASSPLIAGWGEQYF. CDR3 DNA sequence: TGTGCCAGCAGCCCGCTAATAGCGGGTTGGGGCGAGCAGTACTTC.

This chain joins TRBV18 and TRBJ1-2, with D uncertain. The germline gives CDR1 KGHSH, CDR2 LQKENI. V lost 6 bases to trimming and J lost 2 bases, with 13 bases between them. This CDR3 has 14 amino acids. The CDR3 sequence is CASSEGWGNYGYTF. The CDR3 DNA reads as TGTGCCAGCTCGGAGGGTTGGGGAAACTATGGCTACACCTTC.

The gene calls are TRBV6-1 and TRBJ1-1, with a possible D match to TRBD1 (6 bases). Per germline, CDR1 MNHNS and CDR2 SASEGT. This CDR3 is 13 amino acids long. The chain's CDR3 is CRSAGHPNTEAFF. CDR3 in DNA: TGTAGATCAGCGGGACACCCGAACACTGAAGCTTTCTTT.

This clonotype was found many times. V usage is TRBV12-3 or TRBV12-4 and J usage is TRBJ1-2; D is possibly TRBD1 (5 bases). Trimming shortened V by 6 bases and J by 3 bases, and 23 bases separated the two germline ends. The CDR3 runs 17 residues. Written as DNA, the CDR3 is TGTGCCAGCAGCCCCTCGGCCGGGACCCCCACGGACTATGGCTACACCTTC. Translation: CASSPSAGTPTDYGYTF.

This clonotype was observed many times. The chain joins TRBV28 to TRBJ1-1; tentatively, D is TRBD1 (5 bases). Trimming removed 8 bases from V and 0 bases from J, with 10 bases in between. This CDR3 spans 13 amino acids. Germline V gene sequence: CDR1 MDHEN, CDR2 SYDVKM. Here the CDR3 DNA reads TGTGCCAGCGAGGGGACGGTGAACACTGAAGCTTTCTTT. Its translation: CASEGTVNTEAFF. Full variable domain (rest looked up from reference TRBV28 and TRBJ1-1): DVKVTQSSRYLVKRTGEKVFLECVQDMDHENMFWYRQDPGLGLRLIYFSYDVKMKEKGDIPEGYSVSREKKERFSLILESASTNQTSMYLCASEGTVNTEAFFGQGTRLTVV.

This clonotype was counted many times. The CDR3 nucleotides are TGTGCCAGCAGTTTAGCGGCGGACAGCAAAAACATTCAGTACTTC. This translates into CASSLAADSKNIQYF. The V and J genes are TRBV12-3 or TRBV12-4 and TRBJ2-4; possibly TRBD1 for D (6 bases). The V end was cut by 0 bases, the J end by 3 bases, with 9 bases between. The CDR3 length is 15 residues.

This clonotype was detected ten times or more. CDR3 in amino acids: CASSFRTTLDRNTIYF. CDR3 nucleotides: TGTGCCAGCAGTTTCCGAACGACATTAGACAGAAACACCATATATTTT. The rearrangement uses TRBV6-5 and TRBJ1-3, with D unclear. Looked up from germline, CDR1 is MNHEY and CDR2 is SVGAGI. This CDR3 is built from 16 residues. Trimming shortened V by 4 bases and J by 5 bases, and 18 bases separated the two germline ends.

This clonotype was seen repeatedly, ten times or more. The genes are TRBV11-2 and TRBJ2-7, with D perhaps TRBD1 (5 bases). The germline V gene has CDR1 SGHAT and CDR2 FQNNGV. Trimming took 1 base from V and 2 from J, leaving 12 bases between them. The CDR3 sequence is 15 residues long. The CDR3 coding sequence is TGTGCCAGCAGCTTAGTTAGGCAGGGAACCTACGAGCAGTACTTC. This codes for CASSLVRQGTYEQYF.

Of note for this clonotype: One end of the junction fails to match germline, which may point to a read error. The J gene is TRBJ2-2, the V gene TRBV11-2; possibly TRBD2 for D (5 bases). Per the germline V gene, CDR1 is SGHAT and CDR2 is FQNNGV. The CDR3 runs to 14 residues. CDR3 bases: TGTGCCAGCAGCTTAGGGGCGGCGGCCGGGGAGCTGTGTTTT. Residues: CASSLGAAAGELCF.

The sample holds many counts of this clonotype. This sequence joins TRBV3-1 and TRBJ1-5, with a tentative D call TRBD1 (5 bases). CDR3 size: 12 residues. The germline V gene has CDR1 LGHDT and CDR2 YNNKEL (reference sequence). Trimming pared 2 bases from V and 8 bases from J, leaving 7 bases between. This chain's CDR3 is CASSQRGEPQHF. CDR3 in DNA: TGTGCCAGCAGCCAAAGAGGGGAGCCCCAGCATTTT.

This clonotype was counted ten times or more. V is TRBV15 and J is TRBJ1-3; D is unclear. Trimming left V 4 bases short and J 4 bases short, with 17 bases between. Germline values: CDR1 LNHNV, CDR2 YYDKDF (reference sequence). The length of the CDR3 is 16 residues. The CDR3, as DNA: TGTGCCACCAGCATCCAAATACCGGGCCCCGGAAACACCATATATTTT. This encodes CATSIQIPGPGNTIYF.

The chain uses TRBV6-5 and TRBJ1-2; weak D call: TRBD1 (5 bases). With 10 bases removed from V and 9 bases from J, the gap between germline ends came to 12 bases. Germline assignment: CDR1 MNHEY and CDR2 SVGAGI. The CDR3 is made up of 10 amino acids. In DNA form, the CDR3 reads TGTGCCATCCTCAGGGCTAGCTACACCTTC. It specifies CAILRASYTF.

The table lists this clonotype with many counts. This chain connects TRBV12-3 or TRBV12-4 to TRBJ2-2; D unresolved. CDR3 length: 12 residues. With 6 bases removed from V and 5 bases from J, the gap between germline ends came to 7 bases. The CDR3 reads CASSPETGELFF. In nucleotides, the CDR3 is TGTGCCAGCAGCCCTGAAACCGGGGAGCTGTTTTTT.

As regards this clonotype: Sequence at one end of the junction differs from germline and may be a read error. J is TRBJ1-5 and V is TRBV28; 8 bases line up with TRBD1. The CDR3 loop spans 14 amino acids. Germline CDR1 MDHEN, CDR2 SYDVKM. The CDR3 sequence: CVSRTGNSNQPQHF. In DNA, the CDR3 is TGTGTCAGCAGGACAGGGAATAGCAATCAGCCCCAGCATTTT.

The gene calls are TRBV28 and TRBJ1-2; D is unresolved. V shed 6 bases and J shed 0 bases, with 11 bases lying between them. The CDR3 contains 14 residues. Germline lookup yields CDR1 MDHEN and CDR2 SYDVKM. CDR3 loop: CASRPQYSNYGYTF. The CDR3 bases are TGTGCCAGCAGGCCACAGTACTCTAACTATGGCTACACCTTC.

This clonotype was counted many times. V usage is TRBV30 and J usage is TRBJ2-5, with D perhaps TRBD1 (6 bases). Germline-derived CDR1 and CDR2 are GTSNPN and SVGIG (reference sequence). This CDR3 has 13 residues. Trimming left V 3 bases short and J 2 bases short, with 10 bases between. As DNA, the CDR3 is TGTGCCTGGAGATTGGACAGACAAGAGACCCAGTACTTC. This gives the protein CAWRLDRQETQYF.

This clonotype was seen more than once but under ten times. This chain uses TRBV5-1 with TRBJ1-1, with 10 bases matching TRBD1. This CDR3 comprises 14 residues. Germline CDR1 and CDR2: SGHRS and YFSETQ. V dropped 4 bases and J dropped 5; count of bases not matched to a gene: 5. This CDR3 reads CASSGGTGVTEAFF. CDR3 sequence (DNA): TGCGCCAGCAGCGGAGGGACAGGGGTTACTGAAGCTTTCTTT.

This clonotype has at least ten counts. For the CDR3, the DNA is TGTGCCCTGGGAGACTACGAGCAGTACTTC. Translated, it gives CALGDYEQYF. The chain uses TRBV10-3 and TRBJ2-7; D might be TRBD2 (5 bases). CDR3 length equals 10 residues. Deletions cut 11 bases from V and 3 bases from J, with 8 bases between. Germline V lookup: CDR1 ENHRY, CDR2 SYGVKD.

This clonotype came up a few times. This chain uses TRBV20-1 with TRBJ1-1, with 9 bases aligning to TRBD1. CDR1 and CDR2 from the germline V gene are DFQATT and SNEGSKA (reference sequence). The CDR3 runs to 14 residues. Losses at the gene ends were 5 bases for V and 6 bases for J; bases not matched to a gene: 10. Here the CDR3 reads CSAPDRGNRAEAFF. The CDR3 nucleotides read TGCAGTGCTCCGGACAGGGGAAATAGGGCTGAAGCTTTCTTT.

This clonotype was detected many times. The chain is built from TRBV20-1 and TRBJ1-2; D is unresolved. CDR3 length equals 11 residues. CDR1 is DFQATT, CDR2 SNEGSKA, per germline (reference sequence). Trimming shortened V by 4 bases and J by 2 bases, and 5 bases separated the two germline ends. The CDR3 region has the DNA TGCAGTGCTATGGAGAACTATGGCTACACCTTC. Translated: CSAMENYGYTF.

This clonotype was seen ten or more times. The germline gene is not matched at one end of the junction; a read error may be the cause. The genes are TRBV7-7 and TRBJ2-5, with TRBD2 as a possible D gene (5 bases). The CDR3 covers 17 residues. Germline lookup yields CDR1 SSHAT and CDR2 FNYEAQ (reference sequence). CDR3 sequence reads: CASSLGATGILQETQYF. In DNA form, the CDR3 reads TGTGCTAGCAGCTTAGGCGCTACCGGGATACTACAAGAGACCCAGTACTTC.

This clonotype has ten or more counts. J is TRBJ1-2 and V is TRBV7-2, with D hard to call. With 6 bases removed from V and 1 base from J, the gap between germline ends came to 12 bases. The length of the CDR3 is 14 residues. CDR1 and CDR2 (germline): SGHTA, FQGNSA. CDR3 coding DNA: TGTGCCAGCAGAATGAAACCCCTTAACTATGGCTACACCTTC. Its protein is CASRMKPLNYGYTF.

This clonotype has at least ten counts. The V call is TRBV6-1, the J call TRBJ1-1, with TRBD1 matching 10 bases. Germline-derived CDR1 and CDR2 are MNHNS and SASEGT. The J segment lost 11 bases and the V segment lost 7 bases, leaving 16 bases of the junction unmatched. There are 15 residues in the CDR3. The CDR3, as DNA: TGTGCCAGCACTGAGGACTGGACAGGGGGTTTCCGGGCTTTCTTT. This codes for CASTEDWTGGFRAFF.

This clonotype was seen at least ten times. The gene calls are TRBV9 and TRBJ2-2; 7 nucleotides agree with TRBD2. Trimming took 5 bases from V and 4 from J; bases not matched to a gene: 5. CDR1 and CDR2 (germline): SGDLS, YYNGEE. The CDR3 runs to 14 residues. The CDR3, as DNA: TGTGCCAGCAGTGTGGGGGGGAGCACCGGGGAGCTGTTTTTT. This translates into CASSVGGSTGELFF.

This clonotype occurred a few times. The CDR3 DNA follows: TGTGCCAGCAGTTATCGGTGGAGCTCTGGAAACACCATATATTTT. The encoded protein is CASSYRWSSGNTIYF. The chain combines TRBV6-5 with TRBJ1-3; no definite D call. Trimming stripped 3 bases from V and 0 bases from J, with 9 bases between. CDR3 size: 15 residues. Per germline, CDR1 MNHEY and CDR2 SVGAGI.

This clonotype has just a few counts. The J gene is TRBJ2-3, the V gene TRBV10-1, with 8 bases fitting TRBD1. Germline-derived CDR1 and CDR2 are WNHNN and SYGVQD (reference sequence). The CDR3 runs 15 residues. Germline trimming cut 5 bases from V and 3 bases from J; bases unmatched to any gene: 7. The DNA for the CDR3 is TGCGCCAGCAGTCCGGACAGGGTGGGGACAGATACGCAGTATTTT. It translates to CASSPDRVGTDTQYF.

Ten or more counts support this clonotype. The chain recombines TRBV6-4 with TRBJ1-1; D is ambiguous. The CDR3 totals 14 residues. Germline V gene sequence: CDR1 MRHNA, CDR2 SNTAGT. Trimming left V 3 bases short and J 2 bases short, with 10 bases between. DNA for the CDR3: TGTGCCAGCAGTGAACGAGTTGGCAACACTGAAGCTTTCTTT. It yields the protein CASSERVGNTEAFF.

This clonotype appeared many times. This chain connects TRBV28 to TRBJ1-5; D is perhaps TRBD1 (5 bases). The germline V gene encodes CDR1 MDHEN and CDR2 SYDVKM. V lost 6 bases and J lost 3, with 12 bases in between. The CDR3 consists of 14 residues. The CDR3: CASSLGAFNQPQHF. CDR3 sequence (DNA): TGTGCCAGCAGCCTAGGGGCCTTCAATCAGCCCCAGCATTTT. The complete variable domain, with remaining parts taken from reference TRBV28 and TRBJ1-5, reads DVKVTQSSRYLVKRTGEKVFLECVQDMDHENMFWYRQDPGLGLRLIYFSYDVKMKEKGDIPEGYSVSREKKERFSLILESASTNQTSMYLCASSLGAFNQPQHFGDGTRLSIL.

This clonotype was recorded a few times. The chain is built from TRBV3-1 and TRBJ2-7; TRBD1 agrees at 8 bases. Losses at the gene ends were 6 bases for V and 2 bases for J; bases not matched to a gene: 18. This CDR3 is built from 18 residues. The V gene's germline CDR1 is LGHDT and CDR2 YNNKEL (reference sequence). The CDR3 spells CASRRQGKNTSQTYEQYF. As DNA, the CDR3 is TGTGCCAGCAGACGACAGGGGAAAAACACCTCTCAGACCTACGAGCAGTACTTC.

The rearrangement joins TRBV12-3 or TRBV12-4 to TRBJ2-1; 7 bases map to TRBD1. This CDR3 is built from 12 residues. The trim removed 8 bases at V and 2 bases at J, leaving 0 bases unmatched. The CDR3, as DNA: TGTGCCAGCGGGACAGCCTACAATGAGCAGTTCTTC. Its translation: CASGTAYNEQFF.